This TCR beta chain emerged from a study of blood T cell repertoires in COVID-19. Study details: The United States, Italy and Spain provided the acute and convalescent COVID-19 samples. T cells, B-cell-depleted T cells, or PBMCs supplied cDNA or gDNA.

The germline V and J ends were trimmed by 6 bases and 5 bases, with 16 bases remaining between them. CDR3 length: 14 residues. Germline values: CDR1 MDHEN, CDR2 SYDVKM. Authors' processing steps: Amplification with reference gene primers provided the estimates of nucleated cell counts. TCRdb keeps only in-frame clones here, not all; method: immunoSEQ multiplex PCR. The DNA was the basis for D and trimming; V, J and clone size are from that table. The top ten clones hold roughly 4.9% of a sample with roughly 280,000 clones, roughly 86% of them seen once. Patients from Seattle were sampled longitudinally, starting during active infection.

J is TRBJ1-1 and V is TRBV28; TRBD1 is a possible D gene (5 bases). Sequencing used peripheral blood. The sequence was collected from a woman between 55 and 75 years old with COVID-19, enrolled during active disease. The CDR3 nucleotides read TGTGCCAGCAGCCGAAGTAGGGGCGCTACTGAAGCTTTCTTT. This codes for CASSRSRGATEAFF.